The 10 T cell receptor beta chains reported below all come from one sample, sequenced in a study of T cells in Graves' hyperthyroidism and ophthalmopathy. Amplification yielded TCR beta CDR3 regions, with RNA transcripts as the source. The TCR CDR3 first-round RT-PCR relied on the HTBI primer set. TCRdb itself ran the multiplex PCR reads through MiXCR, one entry per CDR3 protein. Here the sample spans about 840,000 distinct CDR3 sequences, about two fifths being singletons. Sequencing input: blood. The receptors were sampled from a man aged 18-30 years with Graves' hyperthyroidism.

This clonotype was found many times. The chain carries TRBV20-1 and TRBJ2-7, with 9 bases that match TRBD2. CDR3 size: 12 residues. With V trimmed by 5 bases and J by 5 bases, 4 bases remained unmatched. Germline lookup yields CDR1 DFQATT and CDR2 SNEGSKA (reference sequence). CDR3 residues: CSAGRTSDEQYF. CDR3 sequence (DNA): TGCAGTGCTGGGCGGACTAGCGACGAGCAGTACTTC.

The chain employs TRBV5-4 and TRBJ1-4; 9 bases align to TRBD1. The V gene's germline CDR1 is SGHNT and CDR2 YYREEE (reference sequence). The CDR3 has 14 amino acids. The V segment lost 4 bases and the J segment 8 bases; nucleotides outside the gene matches: 6. As DNA, the CDR3 is TGTGCCAGCAGCGCGGACAGGGGAGAGGAAAAACTGTTTTTT. Encoded protein: CASSADRGEEKLFF.

V is TRBV7-2 and J is TRBJ1-1, with 10 bases that match TRBD1. J gave up 5 bases and V 4 bases, and 7 bases lay outside the gene matches. This CDR3 contains 15 residues. Germline V lookup: CDR1 SGHTA, CDR2 FQGNSA. CDR3 nucleotide sequence: TGTGCCAGCAGCTCGGACAGGGGGAGGGAGACTGAAGCTTTCTTT. The encoded protein is CASSSDRGRETEAFF.

The chain links TRBV29-1 to TRBJ2-6; 9 bases are shared with TRBD1. CDR1 SQVTM and CDR2 ANQGSEA come from the germline V gene. The CDR3 consists of 16 residues. The CDR3 DNA is TGCAGTGCACAGGGGGCAGGCTTTACGGGGGCCAACGTCCTGACTTTC. It specifies CSAQGAGFTGANVLTF.

The chain employs TRBV29-1 and TRBJ1-5, with D maybe TRBD1 (5 bases). The length of the CDR3 is 14 residues. V lost 5 bases, J lost 0 bases, and 11 bases lay in between. Germline assignment: CDR1 SQVTM and CDR2 ANQGSEA. CDR3 sequence (DNA): TGCAGCGTTTGGCAGGGTAATAGCAATCAGCCCCAGCATTTT. Protein product: CSVWQGNSNQPQHF.

This clonotype was detected ten times or more. One end of the junction varies from germline; a read error may be responsible. The gene calls are TRBV10-3 and TRBJ1-1, with D unclear. Germline V CDR1 and CDR2: ENHRY, SYGVKD. The CDR3 is 13 amino acids. The chain's CDR3 is CASSDYMNTEAFF. The CDR3 nucleotides read TGTGCCAGCAGTGACTACATGAACACTGAAGCTTTCTTT.

Worth noting for this clonotype: At one boundary the junction diverges from the germline segment, which might be a read error. The rearrangement uses TRBV7-2 and TRBJ2-2; 7 nucleotides agree with TRBD1. The germline CDR1 and CDR2 sequences are SGHTA and FQGNSA. The CDR3 covers 15 residues. CDR3 amino acids: CASSGVDRETGELFF. CDR3 DNA: TGTGCCAGCAGCGGAGTTGACAGGGAGACCGGGGAACTGTTTTTT.

Only a few counts were recorded for this clonotype. The gene calls are TRBV7-6 and TRBJ1-6, with D perhaps TRBD1 (6 bases). Trimming pared 1 base from V and 10 bases from J, leaving 14 bases between. The CDR3 is made up of 15 amino acids. Germline V gene lookup returns CDR1 SGHVS and CDR2 FNYEAQ. CDR3 region: CASSLEDSPRSPLHF. CDR3 nucleotide sequence: TGTGCCAGCAGCTTAGAGGACAGCCCTCGGTCACCCCTCCACTTT.

This clonotype was counted at least ten times. The chain recombines TRBV19 with TRBJ1-5, with D maybe TRBD1 (6 bases). Germline values: CDR1 LNHDA, CDR2 SQIVND (reference sequence). The CDR3 sequence is 14 residues long. The ends were cut back, 7 bases at V and 2 bases at J, with 12 bases in the middle. This chain's CDR3 is CASMLRQGNQPQHF. DNA for the CDR3: TGTGCCAGTATGCTGCGACAGGGCAATCAGCCCCAGCATTTT.

The chain recombines TRBV20-1 with TRBJ2-7; D remains ambiguous. The CDR3 is 10 residues long. CDR1 is DFQATT, CDR2 SNEGSKA, per germline (reference sequence). V lost 5 bases and J lost 4, with 6 bases in between. The CDR3 DNA is TGCAGTGCTCTTCATTACGAGCAGTACTTC. Amino acids: CSALHYEQYF.